The 25 T cell receptor beta chains in this list originate from one sample, sequenced in a study of identical twins. TCRdb analysed the 5' RACE reads with MiXCR anew, one entry per CDR3 protein. The table shows around 670,000 distinct CDR3 sequences, with 5.5% to 6.5% occurring only once. Sequencing was performed on naive T cells sorted from blood. These receptor sequences come from a man aged 18 to 30 in good health.

This clonotype was detected ten times or more. V and J are TRBV20-1 and TRBJ1-1, with a tentative D call TRBD1 (5 bases). The CDR3 has 12 amino acids. The V gene's germline CDR1 is DFQATT and CDR2 SNEGSKA (reference sequence). The CDR3 sequence: CSAGLWGTEAFF. In nucleotides, the CDR3 is TGCAGCGCGGGGCTGTGGGGCACTGAAGCTTTCTTT.

The rearrangement uses TRBV29-1 and TRBJ1-1; D not resolved. The CDR3 spans 13 residues. V lost 5 bases and J 0 bases, leaving 10 bases between the germline ends. Germline CDR1 and CDR2: SQVTM and ANQGSEA. The chain's CDR3 is CSVLKQMNTEAFF. As DNA, the CDR3 is TGCAGCGTTCTTAAGCAAATGAACACTGAAGCTTTCTTT.

This clonotype came up a few times. V is TRBV24-1 and J is TRBJ2-5; a weak D match, TRBD1 (7 bases). V was cut by 0 bases and J by 4 bases, with 17 bases left in between. CDR3 size: 17 residues. Germline CDR1 is KGHDR and CDR2 is SFDVKD. CDR3 nucleotides: TGTGCCACCAGTGATTTGAACCCCCAGGGGGGCGGAGAGACCCAGTACTTC. This gives the protein CATSDLNPQGGGETQYF.

This clonotype was counted many times. This chain connects TRBV25-1 to TRBJ2-2; D call uncertain. CDR1 and CDR2 from the germline V gene are MGHDK and SYGVNS. Trimming took 5 bases from V and 0 from J, leaving 7 bases between them. CDR3 length equals 14 residues. CDR3 region: CASSPQANTGELFF. Here the CDR3 DNA reads TGTGCCAGCAGTCCCCAGGCGAACACCGGGGAGCTGTTTTTT.

This clonotype was observed many times. V and J are TRBV20-1 and TRBJ1-1; D is possibly TRBD1 (6 bases). Germline values: CDR1 DFQATT, CDR2 SNEGSKA (reference sequence). The ends were cut back, 4 bases at V and 7 bases at J, with 13 bases in the middle. This CDR3 is 12 amino acids long. The CDR3 DNA reads TGCAGTGCTAAGGACAGTCCTCGTGAAGCTTTCTTT. Its protein is CSAKDSPREAFF.

The sample holds many counts of this clonotype. The genes are TRBV25-1 and TRBJ1-1; D gene ambiguous. V gave up 3 bases and J gave up 6 bases, with 5 bases separating them. Germline CDR1 MGHDK, CDR2 SYGVNS. The CDR3 runs 11 residues. CDR3 sequence: CASSEGSEAFF. CDR3 in DNA: TGTGCCAGCAGTGAGGGGTCTGAAGCTTTCTTT.

This clonotype has ten or more counts. The chain combines TRBV6-2 or TRBV6-3 with TRBJ1-1; D not certain. The CDR3 is 14 amino acids. Germline CDR1 MNHEY, CDR2 SVGEGT. V lost 4 bases and J 3 bases, leaving 12 bases between the germline ends. The CDR3 loop is CASSFRARDTEAFF. CDR3 nucleotides: TGTGCCAGCAGTTTTCGTGCGAGAGACACTGAAGCTTTCTTT.

The chain combines TRBV7-3 with TRBJ2-2, with TRBD2 identical over 7 bases. The germline V gene encodes CDR1 SGHTA and CDR2 FQGTGA. The junction had 7 bases not matched to a gene; V was cut back by 6 bases and J by 0 bases. The CDR3 sequence is 16 residues long. The CDR3 bases are TGTGCCAGCAGTGCAACACTAGCGACGAACACCGGGGAGCTGTTTTTT. Its translation is CASSATLATNTGELFF. The variable domain in full, with the rest retrieved from reference TRBV7-3 and TRBJ2-2, is GAGVSQTPSNKVTEKGKYVELRCDPISGHTALYWYRQSLGQGPEFLIYFQGTGAADDSGLPNDRFFAVRPEGSVSTLKIQRTERGDSAVYLCASSATLATNTGELFFGEGSRLTVL.

This clonotype was recorded at least ten times. The genes are TRBV6-5 and TRBJ1-5, with a tentative D call TRBD1 (5 bases). CDR3 length: 17 residues. Germline V CDR1 and CDR2: MNHEY, SVGAGI. V was pared by 4 bases and J by 9 bases, with 25 bases between. The CDR3 here is CASSSGPAALLGGPQHF. The CDR3 region has the DNA TGTGCCAGCAGTTCGGGACCAGCGGCCCTTCTTGGTGGGCCCCAGCATTTT.

This clonotype was counted at least ten times. The CDR3 region is CASSLVETFNTGELFF. CDR3 in DNA: TGCGCCAGCAGCTTGGTAGAAACCTTCAACACCGGGGAGCTGTTTTTT. The chain employs TRBV5-1 and TRBJ2-2; D is unclear. CDR3 length: 16 residues. The ends were cut back, 0 bases at V and 2 bases at J, with 11 bases in the middle. Germline CDR1 reads SGHRS; CDR2 reads YFSETQ. Filled out from reference TRBV5-1 and TRBJ2-2, the complete variable domain reads KAGVTQTPRYLIKTRGQQVTLSCSPISGHRSVSWYQQTPGQGLQFLFEYFSETQRNKGNFPGRFSGRQFSNSRSEMNVSTLELGDSALYLCASSLVETFNTGELFFGEGSRLTVL.

Ten or more counts support this clonotype. The V gene is TRBV6-1, the J gene TRBJ2-2; 11 bases fit TRBD2. From germline, CDR1 is MNHNS and CDR2 SASEGT. Unmatched junction bases numbered 10, after V lost 5 bases and J lost 8 bases. The CDR3 has 16 amino acids. This CDR3 reads CASSPIAGGPSGELFF. For the CDR3, the DNA is TGTGCCAGCAGTCCCATAGCGGGAGGGCCTTCGGGGGAGCTGTTTTTT.

The gene calls are TRBV12-3 or TRBV12-4 and TRBJ1-1; 7 bases agree with TRBD1. The junction had 3 bases not matched to a gene; V was cut back by 7 bases and J by 1 base. The CDR3 length is 13 residues. The CDR3 here is CASKDRRNTEAFF. The CDR3 nucleotides are TGTGCCAGCAAGGACAGGAGGAACACTGAAGCTTTCTTT.

The sample holds many counts of this clonotype. This sequence joins TRBV29-1 and TRBJ2-3; no clear D gene. V lost 7 bases and J 3 bases, leaving 5 bases between the germline ends. The CDR3 runs to 10 residues. Germline loops: CDR1 SQVTM, CDR2 ANQGSEA. In DNA form, the CDR3 reads TGCAGCGGATGGACAGATACGCAGTATTTT. Translation: CSGWTDTQYF.

The CDR3 DNA sequence: TGTGCCTGGAGCCCCAGCGGGAGTTTAGATGAGCAGTTCTTC. This encodes CAWSPSGSLDEQFF. The chain joins TRBV30 to TRBJ2-1, with 8 nucleotides matching TRBD2. The CDR3 is made up of 14 amino acids. CDR1 is GTSNPN and CDR2 is SVGIG in the germline V gene (reference sequence). V dropped 3 bases and J dropped 8; count of bases not matched to a gene: 9.

CDR3 sequence reads: CSARTGSANEQFF. The CDR3 DNA reads as TGCAGTGCTAGGACCGGGAGTGCCAATGAGCAGTTCTTC. The rearrangement uses TRBV20-1 and TRBJ2-1, with a weak D call TRBD2 (6 bases). Trimming stripped 3 bases from V and 6 bases from J, with 12 bases between. Germline-derived CDR1 and CDR2 are DFQATT and SNEGSKA (reference sequence). The CDR3 totals 13 residues.

This clonotype was detected many times. The V call is TRBV29-1, the J call TRBJ2-5; D gene uncertain. CDR3 length: 13 residues. Germline CDR1 reads SQVTM; CDR2 reads ANQGSEA. Trimming left V 8 bases short and J 1 base short, with 14 bases between. The CDR3 nucleotides are TGCAGCTCACGGTTAGAGCCCCAAGAGACCCAGTACTTC. Its translation: CSSRLEPQETQYF.

This clonotype was observed many times. The chain couples TRBV27 to TRBJ2-3; 16 bases line up with TRBD2. The junction had 4 bases not matched to a gene; V was cut back by 2 bases and J by 2 bases. The CDR3 has 18 residues. Per germline, CDR1 MNHEY and CDR2 SMNVEV (reference sequence). CDR3 residues: CASSLDGTSGRATDTQYF. In DNA form, the CDR3 reads TGTGCCAGCAGTTTAGACGGGACTAGCGGGAGGGCCACAGATACGCAGTATTTT.

In its sample, this clonotype was seen a few times. This rearrangement joins TRBV7-9 to TRBJ1-1, with D possibly being TRBD1 (5 bases). Germline loops: CDR1 SEHNR, CDR2 FQNEAQ (reference sequence). The CDR3 runs to 17 residues. Trimming took 6 bases from V and 5 from J, leaving 25 bases between them. CDR3 nucleotide sequence: TGTGCCAGCAGTCCCCCGGGGGGGTTTTACAGAGGGACTGAAGCTTTCTTT. Translated, it gives CASSPPGGFYRGTEAFF. Complete variable domain (other parts from reference TRBV7-9 and TRBJ1-1): DTGVSQNPRHKITKRGQNVTFRCDPISEHNRLYWYRQTLGQGPEFLTYFQNEAQLEKSRLLSDRFSAERPKGSFSTLEIQRTEQGDSAMYLCASSPPGGFYRGTEAFFGQGTRLTVV.

This clonotype was seen only a few times. V usage is TRBV14 and J usage is TRBJ2-7, with a tentative D call TRBD2 (6 bases). The germline CDR1 and CDR2 sequences are SGHDN and FVKESK. This CDR3 contains 15 residues. Trimming left V 1 base short and J 3 bases short, with 13 bases between. CDR3 DNA sequence: TGTGCCAGCAGCCAAGGCCCGGGGGTAAACTACGAGCAGTACTTC. Translation: CASSQGPGVNYEQYF.

This clonotype was observed a few times. This chain links TRBV10-3 with TRBJ2-3; 7 bases fit TRBD1. The CDR3 totals 13 residues. Germline lookup yields CDR1 ENHRY and CDR2 SYGVKD. The trim removed 10 bases at V and 2 bases at J, leaving 6 bases unmatched. This chain's CDR3 is CATRQGPTDTQYF. The CDR3 coding sequence is TGTGCCACCCGACAGGGTCCCACAGATACGCAGTATTTT.

To note about this clonotype: A junction end diverges from the germline sequence, so it may reflect a read error. This chain joins TRBV7-3 and TRBJ2-3; D gene ambiguous. The germline gives CDR1 SGHTA, CDR2 FQGTGA. This CDR3 spans 13 amino acids. CDR3 DNA sequence: TGTGCCGGCAGCTACTTCAGCACAGATACGCAGTATTTT. Translating gives CAGSYFSTDTQYF.

This clonotype was seen a few times. The chain is built from TRBV10-3 and TRBJ2-5, with 7 bases matching TRBD2. Germline CDR1 is ENHRY and CDR2 is SYGVKD. After removal of 11 bases from V and 2 bases from J, the junction contained 2 bases not matched to a gene. This CDR3 region has 11 residues. The CDR3 sequence: CAVGGQETQYF. CDR3 nucleotides: TGTGCCGTCGGGGGGCAAGAGACCCAGTACTTC.

This clonotype came up a few times. The CDR3 DNA sequence: TGTGCCAGCAGCCCCCTAACAGCGGGAGCCCCCGGGGAGCAGTACTTC. This encodes CASSPLTAGAPGEQYF. The chain carries TRBV5-5 and TRBJ2-7; 8 nucleotides line up with TRBD2. Germline loops: CDR1 SGHKS, CDR2 YYEKEE (reference sequence). This CDR3 contains 16 residues. Trimming cost V 4 bases and J 7 bases; bases outside gene matches: 16.

This clonotype appeared many times. This chain uses TRBV15 with TRBJ2-1, with 8 bases that match TRBD2. The CDR3 contains 16 residues. The V gene end was trimmed by 5 bases and the J gene end by 5 bases; junction bases not matched to a gene: 11. CDR1 is LNHNV and CDR2 is YYDKDF in the germline V gene (reference sequence). The CDR3 reads CATSPLSGSHNNEQFF. CDR3 sequence (DNA): TGTGCCACCAGCCCATTAAGCGGGAGCCACAACAATGAGCAGTTCTTC.

The chain employs TRBV27 and TRBJ2-3, with 9 bases that match TRBD2. The CDR3 runs to 14 residues. CDR1 is MNHEY and CDR2 is SMNVEV in the germline V gene (reference sequence). The junction had 5 bases not matched to a gene; V was cut back by 5 bases and J by 5 bases. The CDR3 reads CASSPIAGEDTQYF. The CDR3 DNA reads TGTGCCAGCAGTCCTATAGCGGGAGAAGATACGCAGTATTTT.